This T cell receptor beta chain was sequenced during a study of cytomegalovirus exposure and HLA in healthy donors. Study-level findings and limits: Immune exposure was documented only through CMV serostatus.

Germline V gives CDR1 SSHAT, CDR2 FNYEAQ (reference sequence). The CDR3 is made up of 14 amino acids. As concerns this clone: Its antigen remains unidentified. The germline gene is not matched at one end of the junction; a read error may be the cause.

This PCR relied on a set of 60 Vbeta primers and 13 Jbeta primers. Sequencing was performed with immunoSEQ multiplex PCR; in TCRdb, only in-frame clones are kept and a portion is missing. This table has approximately 220,000 clones, over 60% appearing once. The sequenced sample consisted of PBMCs. This receptor was obtained from a man aged 18 to 30 in good health and CMV-seronegative. The rearrangement uses TRBV7-7 and TRBJ2-2; D unresolved. CDR3 in amino acids: CASSWAENTGELFF. In DNA form, the CDR3 reads TGTGCTAGCAGCTGGGCAGAAAACACCGGGGAGCTGTTTTTT.